A single sample gave rise to the 20 T cell receptor beta chains below, sequenced in a study of long-term antiretroviral therapy in people with HIV. The authors ran the immunoSEQ assay, v3.0, at survey level. TCRdb keeps only in-frame clones here, not all; method: immunoSEQ multiplex PCR. The table shows roughly 15,000 clones, with 90% to 95% occurring only once. This sample comprised unsorted PBMCs, obtained 0.6 years after starting antiretroviral therapy. All receptors come from a woman in her thirties or forties with HIV.

The chain has TRBV6-1 and TRBJ2-2; D uncertain. The CDR3 extends over 13 amino acids. With 3 bases removed from V and 4 bases from J, the gap between germline ends came to 6 bases. Germline V lookup: CDR1 MNHNS, CDR2 SASEGT. The CDR3: CASSDSGTGELFF. CDR3 DNA: TGTGCCAGCAGTGATTCAGGCACCGGGGAGCTGTTTTTT.

V usage is TRBV30 and J usage is TRBJ1-2; no clear D gene. The CDR3 contains 12 residues. The germline V and J ends were trimmed by 3 bases and 3 bases, with 8 bases remaining between them. CDR1 is GTSNPN and CDR2 is SVGIG in the germline V gene (reference sequence). CDR3 nucleotides: TGTGCCTGGAGGGCCGTTGACTATGGCTACACCTTC. It specifies CAWRAVDYGYTF.

The V and J genes are TRBV7-2 and TRBJ2-1; D remains ambiguous. V shed 4 bases and J shed 0 bases, with 10 bases lying between them. The germline gives CDR1 SGHTA, CDR2 FQGNSA. CDR3 length: 15 residues. The CDR3 region has the DNA TGTGCCAGCAGCTCACGGATAAGCTCCTACAATGAGCAGTTCTTC. It is translated as CASSSRISSYNEQFF. Complete variable domain (other parts from reference TRBV7-2 and TRBJ2-1): GAGVSQSPSNKVTEKGKDVELRCDPISGHTALYWYRQSLGQGLEFLIYFQGNSAPDKSGLPSDRFSAERTGGSVSTLTIQRTQQEDSAVYLCASSSRISSYNEQFFGPGTRLTVL.

This clone was counted once. This chain uses TRBV6-6 with TRBJ1-2; D remains unclear. Germline V gene data show CDR1 as MNHNY and CDR2 as SVGAGI (reference sequence). The CDR3 is made up of 16 amino acids. Trimming stripped 8 bases from V and 6 bases from J, with 25 bases between. The CDR3 DNA follows: TGTGCCAGCTCTCTCGCGAACATCGGGAGAGCCGATGGCTACACCTTC. Protein: CASSLANIGRADGYTF.

J is TRBJ2-1 and V is TRBV6-1; D perhaps matches TRBD2 (5 bases). Trimming took off 6 bases at V and 0 bases at J, with 12 bases between the two ends. The CDR3 sequence is 15 residues long. Looked up from germline, CDR1 is MNHNS and CDR2 is SASEGT. The CDR3 region is CASRLGVGSYNEQFF. The CDR3 DNA reads as TGTGCCAGCAGACTAGGAGTGGGCTCCTACAATGAGCAGTTCTTC.

The chain combines TRBV5-1 with TRBJ2-3; no clear D. This CDR3 comprises 14 residues. Germline V gene sequence: CDR1 SGHRS, CDR2 YFSETQ. V was shortened by 1 base and J by 2 bases, with 8 bases between the two germline ends. This CDR3 reads CASSLTADTDTQYF. The CDR3 DNA reads as TGCGCCAGCAGCTTGACGGCGGACACAGATACGCAGTATTTT.

The chain employs TRBV7-9 and TRBJ2-5; 8 nucleotides line up with TRBD2. This CDR3 is 17 amino acids long. V was pared by 8 bases and J by 0 bases, with 14 bases of the junction left unmatched. CDR1 SEHNR and CDR2 FQNEAQ come from the germline V gene (reference sequence). This chain's CDR3 is CASHIQAGDGDQETQYF. In nucleotides, the CDR3 is TGTGCCAGCCATATTCAAGCGGGGGATGGTGACCAAGAGACCCAGTACTTC.

The chain's CDR3 is CASSLALNTEAFF. The CDR3 nucleotides are TGTGCCAGCAGTTTAGCGCTGAACACTGAAGCTTTCTTT. V is TRBV27 and J is TRBJ1-1, with D unclear. V was pared by 2 bases and J by 0 bases, with 4 bases between. The germline V gene has CDR1 MNHEY and CDR2 SMNVEV (reference sequence). This CDR3 spans 13 amino acids.

The chain carries TRBV15 and TRBJ1-1, with D tentatively TRBD1 (5 bases). Germline CDR1 is LNHNV and CDR2 is YYDKDF (reference sequence). Trimming cost V 1 base and J 4 bases, with 10 bases left between them. The length of the CDR3 is 14 residues. The CDR3 is CATSRAQGRTEAFF. DNA for the CDR3: TGTGCCACCAGCAGAGCTCAGGGTCGCACTGAAGCTTTCTTT.

The chain is built from TRBV19 and TRBJ2-3; 9 nucleotides align to TRBD1. The V gene's germline CDR1 is LNHDA and CDR2 SQIVND (reference sequence). This CDR3 has 14 amino acids. V shed 10 bases, J shed 0 bases, and the junction held 5 bases outside the gene matches. The CDR3 DNA reads as TGTGCCACGGACAGGGGAACTAGCACAGATACGCAGTATTTT. Its translation is CATDRGTSTDTQYF.

The rearrangement links TRBV18 to TRBJ2-7; D tentatively fits TRBD1 or TRBD2 (5 bases each). Germline values: CDR1 KGHSH, CDR2 LQKENI. The V end lost 4 bases, the J end lost 2 bases, and 15 bases lay between the germline ends. The CDR3 runs to 15 residues. The CDR3 DNA follows: TGTGCCAGCTCACTTTCCCGGGACGGACCCTACGAGCAGTACTTC. Protein sequence: CASSLSRDGPYEQYF.

The chain has TRBV18 and TRBJ2-7, with D perhaps TRBD1 or TRBD2 (5 bases each). The V end was cut by 0 bases, the J end by 4 bases, with 13 bases between. Germline V lookup: CDR1 KGHSH, CDR2 LQKENI. CDR3 size: 15 residues. The CDR3 sequence: CASSPPGTGKYEQYF. The CDR3 DNA sequence: TGTGCCAGCTCACCACCGGGGACGGGAAAATACGAGCAGTACTTC.

This clone appeared a few times. The J gene is TRBJ2-7, the V gene TRBV27, with TRBD1 identical over 9 bases. In germline, CDR1 is MNHEY, CDR2 SMNVEV (reference sequence). The CDR3 runs to 13 residues. V lost 5 bases, J lost 3 bases, and 2 bases stayed unmatched. CDR3 sequence: CASSPGQGYEQYF. The CDR3 DNA follows: TGTGCCAGCAGTCCGGGACAGGGCTACGAGCAGTACTTC.

In its sample, this clone was seen a few times. The chain uses TRBV10-1 and TRBJ2-5, with a tentative D call TRBD1 (6 bases). Germline-derived CDR1 and CDR2 are WNHNN and SYGVQD (reference sequence). V dropped 0 bases and J dropped 0 bases, with 11 bases sitting between them. The CDR3 sequence is 16 residues long. CDR3 sequence reads: CASSESFDRNQETQYF. CDR3 nucleotides: TGCGCCAGCAGTGAGTCGTTCGACAGGAACCAAGAGACCCAGTACTTC.

The chain couples TRBV27 to TRBJ2-5, with D possibly matching TRBD2 (6 bases). This CDR3 is built from 15 residues. Trimming cost V 3 bases and J 4 bases, with 15 bases left between them. Germline V gene sequence: CDR1 MNHEY, CDR2 SMNVEV (reference sequence). CDR3 in amino acids: CASSLGSSGVETQYF. In nucleotides, the CDR3 is TGTGCCAGCAGTTTGGGCTCTTCGGGGGTAGAGACCCAGTACTTC.

The chain combines TRBV9 with TRBJ2-1; the match to TRBD2 covers 14 bases. This CDR3 comprises 15 residues. Germline values: CDR1 SGDLS, CDR2 YYNGEE. The V gene end was trimmed by 3 bases and the J gene end by 9 bases; junction bases not matched to a gene: 5. CDR3 DNA sequence: TGTGCCAGCAGCGAGACTAGCGGGGGGGTCGGTGAGCAGTTCTTC. Translated, it gives CASSETSGGVGEQFF. The entire variable domain, with the rest obtained from reference TRBV9 and TRBJ2-1, is as follows: DSGVTQTPKHLITATGQRVTLRCSPRSGDLSVYWYQQSLDQGLQFLIQYYNGEERAKGNILERFSAQQFPDLHSELNLSSLELGDSALYFCASSETSGGVGEQFFGPGTRLTVL.

The chain recombines TRBV11-2 with TRBJ2-1; 12 bases are a match to TRBD2. The germline CDR1 and CDR2 sequences are SGHAT and FQNNGV. Germline trimming cut 0 bases from V and 6 bases from J; bases unmatched to any gene: 6. The CDR3 consists of 17 residues. The DNA of the CDR3 is TGTGCCAGCAGCTTAGATCGACTAGCGGGGGCGGCCAATGAGCAGTTCTTC. As protein: CASSLDRLAGAANEQFF.

This clone has more than one count but fewer than ten. This chain uses TRBV19 with TRBJ1-2; no reliable D call. The CDR3 is made up of 15 amino acids. Germline loops: CDR1 LNHDA, CDR2 SQIVND (reference sequence). V lost 1 base and J 0 bases, leaving 9 bases between the germline ends. The CDR3, as DNA: TGTGCCAGTAGTATAGCAGCAGGCTCTAACTATGGCTACACCTTC. Residues: CASSIAAGSNYGYTF.

V usage is TRBV4-3 and J usage is TRBJ2-7; D may be TRBD1 (6 bases). Germline-derived CDR1 and CDR2 are LGHNA and YSLEER. V gave up 1 base and J gave up 1 base, with 11 bases separating them. The CDR3 has 15 residues. CDR3 region: CASSQGTAQSYEQYF. For the CDR3, the DNA is TGCGCCAGCAGCCAAGGGACAGCGCAATCCTACGAGCAGTACTTC.

The V and J genes are TRBV7-2 and TRBJ2-7; 7 positions match TRBD1. Germline V lookup: CDR1 SGHTA, CDR2 FQGNSA. Losses at the gene ends were 3 bases for V and 4 bases for J; bases not matched to a gene: 12. The length of the CDR3 is 16 residues. The CDR3 reads CASSFLTTGPGYEQYF. CDR3 nucleotide sequence: TGTGCCAGCAGCTTCTTAACGACAGGGCCGGGGTACGAGCAGTACTTC.